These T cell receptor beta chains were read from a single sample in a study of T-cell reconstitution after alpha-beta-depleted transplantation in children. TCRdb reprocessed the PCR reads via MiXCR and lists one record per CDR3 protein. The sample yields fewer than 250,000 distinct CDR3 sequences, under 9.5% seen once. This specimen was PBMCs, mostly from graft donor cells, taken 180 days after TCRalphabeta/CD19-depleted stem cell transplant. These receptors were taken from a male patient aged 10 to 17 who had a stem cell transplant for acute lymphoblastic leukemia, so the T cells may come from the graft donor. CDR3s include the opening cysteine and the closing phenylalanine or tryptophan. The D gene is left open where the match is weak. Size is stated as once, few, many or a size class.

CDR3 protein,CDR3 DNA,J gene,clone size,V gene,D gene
CASSVSGEITGELFF,TGTGCCAGCAGTGTAAGCGGGGAGATCACCGGGGAGCTGTTTTTT,TRBJ2-2,many,TRBV2,TRBD2
CSAAEGAYQETQYF,TGCAGTGCTGCGGAGGGCGCGTACCAAGAGACCCAGTACTTC,TRBJ2-5,many,TRBV20-1,.
CASSFLGAGTTDTQYF,TGTGCCAGCAGTTTTTTAGGAGCAGGGACCACAGATACGCAGTATTTT,TRBJ2-3,many,TRBV6-5,.
CASSFANTGELFF,TGTGCCAGCAGCTTCGCGAACACCGGGGAGCTGTTTTTT,TRBJ2-2,many,TRBV3-1,.
CASSGTGETVSYEQYF,TGTGCCAGCAGTGGGACAGGGGAGACGGTATCCTACGAGCAGTACTTC,TRBJ2-7,many,TRBV28,TRBD1
CSARDAGGGKETQYF,TGCAGTGCTAGAGACGCTGGCGGGGGGAAAGAGACCCAGTACTTC,TRBJ2-5,many,TRBV20-1,TRBD2
CASSVPPGRPSYGYTF,TGTGCCAGCAGCGTACCTCCGGGACGGCCGAGCTATGGCTACACCTTC,TRBJ1-2,many,TRBV7-8,.
CASSHPAGPSELFF,TGTGCCAGCAGCCACCCAGCGGGCCCTTCGGAGCTGTTTTTT,TRBJ2-2,many,TRBV14,.
CSVSGNTEAFF,TGCAGCGTTTCAGGGAACACTGAAGCTTTCTTT,TRBJ1-1,many,TRBV29-1,.
CASSHRIHLGGGNTIYF,TGTGCCAGCAGTCACCGGATCCATCTAGGGGGTGGAAACACCATATATTTT,TRBJ1-3,many,TRBV12-3/TRBV12-4,.
CASSPSHRGLNEQYF,TGTGCCAGCAGTCCTTCCCACAGGGGGCTCAACGAGCAGTACTTC,TRBJ2-7,many,TRBV27,TRBD1
CSASFSGSAYEQYF,TGCAGTGCCAGTTTTAGCGGGAGCGCTTACGAGCAGTACTTC,TRBJ2-7,many,TRBV20-1,TRBD2
CASSEPRGEQFF,TGTGCCAGCAGTGAACCCCGAGGGGAGCAGTTCTTC,TRBJ2-1,many,TRBV2,.
CSARDRFRIPYEQYF,TGCAGTGCTAGAGATCGTTTCCGGATTCCCTACGAGCAGTACTTC,TRBJ2-7,many,TRBV20-1,.
CASSGGREGDGYTF,TGCGCCAGCAGCGGAGGCAGGGAAGGAGATGGCTACACCTTC,TRBJ1-2,many,TRBV5-1,.